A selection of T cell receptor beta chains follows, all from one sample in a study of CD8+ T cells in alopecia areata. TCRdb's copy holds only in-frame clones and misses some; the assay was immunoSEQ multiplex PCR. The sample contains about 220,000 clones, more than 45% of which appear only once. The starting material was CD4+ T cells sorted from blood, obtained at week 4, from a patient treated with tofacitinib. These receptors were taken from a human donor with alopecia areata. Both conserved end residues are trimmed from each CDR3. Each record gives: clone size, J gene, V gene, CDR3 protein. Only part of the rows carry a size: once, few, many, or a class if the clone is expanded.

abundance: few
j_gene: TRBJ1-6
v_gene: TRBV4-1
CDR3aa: ASSQVGQGVRSYNSPLH

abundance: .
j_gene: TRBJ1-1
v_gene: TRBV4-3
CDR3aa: ASSQVRGVTEAF

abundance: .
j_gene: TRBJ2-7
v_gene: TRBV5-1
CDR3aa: ASSVQGFEQY

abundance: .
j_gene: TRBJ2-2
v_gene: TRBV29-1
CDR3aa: SVGAGGLPGELF

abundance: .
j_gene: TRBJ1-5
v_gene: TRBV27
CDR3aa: ASMRRVGQPQH

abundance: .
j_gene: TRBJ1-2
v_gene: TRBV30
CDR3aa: AWMAPNYGYT

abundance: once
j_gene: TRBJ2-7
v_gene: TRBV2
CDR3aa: ASSVEQLYEQY

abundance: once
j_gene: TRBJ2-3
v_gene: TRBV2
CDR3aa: ASSEGGASTDTQY

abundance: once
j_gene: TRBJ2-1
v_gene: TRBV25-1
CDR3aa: ASSSLDGEREQF

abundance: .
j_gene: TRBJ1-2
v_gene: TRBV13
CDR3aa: ASSLVQVGYGYT

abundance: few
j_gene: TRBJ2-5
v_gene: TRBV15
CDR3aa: ATSTYSETQY

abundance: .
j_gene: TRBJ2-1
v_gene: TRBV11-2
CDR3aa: ASSPQRGNEQF

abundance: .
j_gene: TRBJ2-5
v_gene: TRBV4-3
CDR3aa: ASTPGAQDTYGETQY

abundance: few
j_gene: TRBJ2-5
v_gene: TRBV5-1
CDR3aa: ASETGTAYQETQY

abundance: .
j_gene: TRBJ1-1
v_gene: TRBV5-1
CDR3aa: ASSSRTADTEAF

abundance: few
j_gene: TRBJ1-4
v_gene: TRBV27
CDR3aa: ASRGHRETEKLF

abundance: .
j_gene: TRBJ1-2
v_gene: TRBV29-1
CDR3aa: SVGTDPLKSLNYGYT

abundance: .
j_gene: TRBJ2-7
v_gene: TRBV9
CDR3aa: ASSVEGQVDEQY

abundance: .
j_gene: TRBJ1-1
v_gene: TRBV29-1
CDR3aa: SGKTGTEAF

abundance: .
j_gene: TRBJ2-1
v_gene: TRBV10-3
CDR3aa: AISWTSLDEQF

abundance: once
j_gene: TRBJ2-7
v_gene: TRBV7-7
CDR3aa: ASSPAGGEQY

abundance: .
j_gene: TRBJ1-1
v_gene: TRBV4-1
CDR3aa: ASSPGQGTEAF

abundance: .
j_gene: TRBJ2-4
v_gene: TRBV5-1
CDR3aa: ASSPDTGTVAKNIQY

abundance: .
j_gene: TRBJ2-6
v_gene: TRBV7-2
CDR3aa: ASSFFPGQGAGANVLT

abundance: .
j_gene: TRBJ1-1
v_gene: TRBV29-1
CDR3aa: SVQGRTEAF

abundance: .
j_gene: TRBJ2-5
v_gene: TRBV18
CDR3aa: ASSGMGAAGETQY

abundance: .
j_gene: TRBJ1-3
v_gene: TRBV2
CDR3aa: ASNLRVGNTIY

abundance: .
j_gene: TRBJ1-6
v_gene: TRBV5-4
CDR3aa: ASSILTRDVNSPLH

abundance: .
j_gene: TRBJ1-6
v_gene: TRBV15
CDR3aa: ATSRDRANSPLH

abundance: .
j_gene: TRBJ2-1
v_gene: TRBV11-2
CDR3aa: ASTGTGWGDNEQF

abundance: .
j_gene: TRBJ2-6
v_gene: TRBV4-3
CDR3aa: ASSPVWGWASGANVLT

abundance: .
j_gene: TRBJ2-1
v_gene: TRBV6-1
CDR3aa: ASSVWGNKQF

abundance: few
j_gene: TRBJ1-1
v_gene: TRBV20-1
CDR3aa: SARPAGEAF

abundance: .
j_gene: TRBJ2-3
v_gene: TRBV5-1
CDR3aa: ASSLSRGRTDTQY

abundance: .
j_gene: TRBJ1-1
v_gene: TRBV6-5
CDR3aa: ASITGAEAF

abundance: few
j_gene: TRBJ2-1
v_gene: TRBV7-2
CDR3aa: ASSLGRLAGRF

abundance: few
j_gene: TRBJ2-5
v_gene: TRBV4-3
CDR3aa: ASSQEAFQRGSETQY

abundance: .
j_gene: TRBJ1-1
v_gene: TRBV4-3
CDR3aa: ASSQELGLGEAF

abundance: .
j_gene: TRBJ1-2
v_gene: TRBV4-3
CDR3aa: ASSQSSVESYGYT

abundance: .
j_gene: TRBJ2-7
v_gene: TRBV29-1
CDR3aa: SVGRDRVGPYEQY

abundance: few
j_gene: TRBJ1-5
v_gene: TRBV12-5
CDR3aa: ASGLGQPQH

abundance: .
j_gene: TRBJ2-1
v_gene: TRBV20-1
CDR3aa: SAAGTELV

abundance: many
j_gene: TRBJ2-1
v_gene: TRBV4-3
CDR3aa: ASSQGQGVYNEQF

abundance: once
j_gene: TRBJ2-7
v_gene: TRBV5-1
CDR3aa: ASRDGPYEQY

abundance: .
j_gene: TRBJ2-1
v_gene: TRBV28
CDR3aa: ASSLLSSYNEQF

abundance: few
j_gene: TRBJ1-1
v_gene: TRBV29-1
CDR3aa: SVERQLNTEAF

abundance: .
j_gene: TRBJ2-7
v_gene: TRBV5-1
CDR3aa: ASSSTGMGYYEQY

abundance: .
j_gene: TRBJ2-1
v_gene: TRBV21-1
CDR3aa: ASSKASGNEQF

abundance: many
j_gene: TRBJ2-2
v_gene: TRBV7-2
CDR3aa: ASSFQQGHTGELF

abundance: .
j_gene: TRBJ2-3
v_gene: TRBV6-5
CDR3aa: ASGGGGTDTQY

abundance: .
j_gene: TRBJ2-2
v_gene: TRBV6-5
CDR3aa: AAGPPPTGELF

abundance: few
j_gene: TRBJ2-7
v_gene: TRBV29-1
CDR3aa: SVGAPSGEQY

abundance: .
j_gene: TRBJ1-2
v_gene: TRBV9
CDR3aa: ASSGDDRGAPLGYT

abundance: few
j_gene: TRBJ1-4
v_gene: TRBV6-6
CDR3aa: ASSQDRGKEKLF